These 10 T cell receptor beta chains came from one sample sequenced in a study of chemoradiotherapy in HPV16-positive cancers. TCRdb's table, derived via immunoSEQ multiplex PCR, lists solely in-frame clones and lacks some. The table has 19,000 or so clones, 85% to 95% seen once. Here the sequenced sample was blood, taken from a patient who underwent chemoradiotherapy. These receptors came from a human donor with HPV-associated anogenital cancer.

This clone was observed a handful of times. The chain is built from TRBV2 and TRBJ2-5; D is perhaps TRBD1 (5 bases). Trimming removed 8 bases at V and 5 bases at J, with 24 bases between. The germline gives CDR1 SNHLY, CDR2 FYNNEI. The CDR3 runs to 16 residues. CDR3 residues: CASLGLGAGSRETQYF. In DNA, the CDR3 is TGTGCCAGCCTGGGATTAGGGGCCGGTAGTCGGGAGACCCAGTACTTC.

This chain connects TRBV10-3 to TRBJ1-5; D unresolved. The CDR3 has 18 residues. Germline values: CDR1 ENHRY, CDR2 SYGVKD. Trimming removed 2 bases at V and 6 bases at J, with 23 bases between. CDR3 protein: CAISEARGSSLLGQPQHF. The CDR3 DNA reads as TGTGCCATCAGTGAGGCGAGAGGGAGTTCCCTGCTCGGTCAGCCCCAGCATTTT.

CDR3 amino acids: CASSPQGRSSYNEQFF. The DNA of the CDR3 is TGTGCCAGCAGCCCGCAGGGTAGAAGCTCCTACAATGAGCAGTTCTTC. This chain connects TRBV7-8 to TRBJ2-1; D perhaps matches TRBD1 (5 bases). This CDR3 comprises 16 residues. Germline V gives CDR1 SGHVS, CDR2 FQNEAQ. V dropped 5 bases and J dropped 0 bases, with 14 bases sitting between them.

This sequence joins TRBV2 and TRBJ2-1, with 10 bases identical to TRBD2. The germline gives CDR1 SNHLY, CDR2 FYNNEI. This CDR3 comprises 15 residues. The junction had 5 bases not matched to a gene; V was cut back by 6 bases and J by 3 bases. The DNA of the CDR3 is TGTGCCAGCAGGGAGGGACTAGCGCTCTACAATGAGCAGTTCTTC. The encoded protein is CASREGLALYNEQFF.

The rearrangement links TRBV6-5 to TRBJ2-3; D tentatively reads TRBD1 or TRBD2 (5 bases each). Germline V gives CDR1 MNHEY, CDR2 SVGAGI. V lost 0 bases and J 1 base, leaving 5 bases between the germline ends. CDR3 size: 14 residues. The DNA for the CDR3 is TGTGCCAGCAGTTACTCGGGGGGCACAGATACGCAGTATTTT. The encoded protein is CASSYSGGTDTQYF.

This clone occurred a few times. The chain links TRBV11-2 to TRBJ1-2; D ambiguous. This CDR3 is 14 amino acids long. Germline-derived CDR1 and CDR2 are SGHAT and FQNNGV. V lost 5 bases and J 4 bases, leaving 14 bases between the germline ends. CDR3 coding DNA: TGTGCCAGCAGCCCGGGCGGCCAGTCCTATGGCTACACCTTC. Protein: CASSPGGQSYGYTF.

The rearrangement uses TRBV30 and TRBJ1-4; D may be TRBD1 (6 bases). The CDR3 is made up of 14 amino acids. The V gene's germline CDR1 is GTSNPN and CDR2 SVGIG (reference sequence). Trimming took 5 bases from V and 5 from J, leaving 15 bases between them. CDR3 in amino acids: CAWDAGRGNEKLFF. The CDR3 DNA sequence: TGTGCCTGGGACGCGGGCAGGGGAAATGAAAAACTGTTTTTT.

The V gene is TRBV13, the J gene TRBJ1-6; the D is unclear. This CDR3 is 13 amino acids long. CDR1 and CDR2 (germline): PRHDT, FYEKMQ (reference sequence). Trimming shortened V by 0 bases and J by 5 bases, and 2 bases separated the two germline ends. The chain's CDR3 is CASSLGDNSPLHF. Here the CDR3 DNA reads TGTGCCAGCAGCTTAGGCGATAATTCACCCCTCCACTTT.

V gene TRBV11-3 combines with J gene TRBJ1-2; tentatively, D is TRBD1 (5 bases). Trimming took off 1 base at V and 8 bases at J, with 11 bases between the two ends. The germline V gene has CDR1 SGHNT and CDR2 YENEEA. This CDR3 region has 13 residues. CDR3: CASSLGGGGGYTF. The CDR3 DNA reads TGTGCCAGCAGCTTAGGGGGGGGAGGCGGCTACACCTTC.

This clone was recorded only once. The V gene is TRBV7-9, the J gene TRBJ2-1; D may be TRBD1 (8 bases). Between the trimmed V and J ends, which lost 5 bases and 15 bases, there was a span of 20 bases. Germline CDR1 is SEHNR and CDR2 is FQNEAQ (reference sequence). CDR3 size: 13 residues. Here the CDR3 DNA reads TGTGCCAGCAGCCAGGACAGGGAGGGGTTGTGGTTCTTC. Translated: CASSQDREGLWFF.